The 5 T cell receptor beta chains in this list originate from one sample, sequenced in a study of early T cells in non-severe SARS-CoV-2 infection. Using its own MiXCR run on the 5' RACE reads, TCRdb lists one record per CDR3 protein. Altogether approximately 120,000 distinct CDR3 sequences are present, just under 15% being singletons, with the ten largest covering around a fifth. Material: whole blood. These receptors all stem from an adult who was a healthcare worker with PCR-confirmed SARS-CoV-2 infection or an uninfected control (not recorded which).

A few counts support this clonotype. This chain uses TRBV3-1 with TRBJ1-4, with D hard to call. V was shortened by 0 bases and J by 8 bases, with 7 bases between the two germline ends. The germline V gene has CDR1 LGHDT and CDR2 YNNKEL (reference sequence). The CDR3 length is 13 residues. The chain's CDR3 is CASSQEIGEKLFF. The CDR3 bases are TGTGCCAGCAGCCAAGAAATCGGAGAAAAACTGTTTTTT.

V and J are TRBV5-4 and TRBJ2-1; 10 bases fit TRBD2. The CDR3 length is 15 residues. The trim removed 0 bases at V and 8 bases at J, leaving 5 bases unmatched. Per the germline V gene, CDR1 is SGHNT and CDR2 is YYREEE (reference sequence). The CDR3 nucleotides read TGTGCCAGCAGCTTGGGTAGCGGGGGGTCCTATGAGCAGTTCTTC. Translating gives CASSLGSGGSYEQFF.

V and J are TRBV12-5 and TRBJ2-7; D remains ambiguous. Per the germline V gene, CDR1 is LGHNT and CDR2 is FRNRAP. The CDR3 has 11 amino acids. V lost 7 bases, J lost 2 bases, and 6 bases lay in between. This CDR3 reads CASAVAYEQYF. CDR3 DNA: TGTGCTAGTGCCGTCGCCTACGAGCAGTACTTC.

This clonotype turned up a few times. This chain links TRBV20-1 with TRBJ1-4; TRBD1 matches at 10 bases. Unmatched junction bases numbered 8, after V lost 3 bases and J lost 7 bases. Looked up from germline, CDR1 is DFQATT and CDR2 is SNEGSKA (reference sequence). The CDR3 is 15 amino acids. This CDR3 is CSASNPGTGVEKLFF. CDR3 DNA: TGCAGTGCTAGTAATCCCGGGACAGGGGTTGAAAAACTGTTTTTT.

This clonotype was detected only a few times. The rearrangement uses TRBV29-1 and TRBJ1-5; D unclear. V was trimmed by 4 bases and J by 4 bases, leaving 11 bases between them. The V gene's germline CDR1 is SQVTM and CDR2 ANQGSEA. CDR3 size: 13 residues. For the CDR3, the DNA is TGCAGCGTTGTGAAGGGCGCTAATCAGCCCCAGCATTTT. Its protein product is CSVVKGANQPQHF. The full variable domain, with the rest looked up from reference TRBV29-1 and TRBJ1-5, is SAVISQKPSRDICQRGTSLTIQCQVDSQVTMMFWYRQQPGQSLTLIATANQGSEATYESGFVIDKFPISRPNLTFSTLTVSNMSPEDSSIYLCSVVKGANQPQHFGDGTRLSIL.